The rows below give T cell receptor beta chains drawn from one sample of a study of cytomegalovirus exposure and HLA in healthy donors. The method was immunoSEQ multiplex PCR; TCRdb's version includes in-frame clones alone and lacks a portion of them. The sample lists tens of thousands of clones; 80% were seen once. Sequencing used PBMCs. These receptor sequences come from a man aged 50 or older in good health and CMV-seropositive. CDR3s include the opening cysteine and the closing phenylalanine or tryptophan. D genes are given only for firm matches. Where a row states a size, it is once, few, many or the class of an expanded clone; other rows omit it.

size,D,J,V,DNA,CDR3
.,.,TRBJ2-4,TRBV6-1,TGTGCCAGCAGCGACGGACTCAAAAACATTCAGTACTTC,CASSDGLKNIQYF
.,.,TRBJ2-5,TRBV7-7,TGTGCTAGCAGCTTAGCTGGGGAGGCGGAGACCCAGTACTTC,CASSLAGEAETQYF
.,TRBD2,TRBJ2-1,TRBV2,TGTGCCAGCAGGGGGCTAGCGGGTACCTACAATGAGCAGTTCTTC,CASRGLAGTYNEQFF
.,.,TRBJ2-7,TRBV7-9,TGTTCCAGCAGCTTCCTAGGACAGACGGCATACGAGCAGTACTTC,CSSSFLGQTAYEQYF
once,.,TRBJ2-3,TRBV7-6,TGTGCCAGCAGCTTAGGCGACACTAGCACAGATACGCAGTATTTT,CASSLGDTSTDTQYF
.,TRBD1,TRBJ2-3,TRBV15,TGTGCCACCAGCAGAGAGGGTAGGGGGCTGCGGACAGATACGCAGTATTTT,CATSREGRGLRTDTQYF
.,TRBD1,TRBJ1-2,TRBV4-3,TGCGCCAGCAGCCAAGATTTAACAGGGGATATCGGCTACACCTTC,CASSQDLTGDIGYTF
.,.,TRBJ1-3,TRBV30,TGTGCCTGGAGTGTACAGGGAACCTCTGGAAACACCATATATTTT,CAWSVQGTSGNTIYF
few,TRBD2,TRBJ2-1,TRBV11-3,TGTGCCAGCAGCTTGGGGGGGTCGAGCTCCTACAATGAGCAGTTCTTC,CASSLGGSSSYNEQFF
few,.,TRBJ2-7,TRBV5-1,TGCGCCAGCAGCTTGGCCAGTTTTCCCTACGAGCAGTACTTC,CASSLASFPYEQYF
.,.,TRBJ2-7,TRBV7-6,TGTGCCAGCAGCTCCCCGGGGGACAGTTCCTACGAGCAGTACTTC,CASSSPGDSSYEQYF
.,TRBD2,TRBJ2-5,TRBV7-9,TGTGCCAGCAGCTTAGTGGCGGGAGGGCCTTCCGAGGAGACCCAGTACTTC,CASSLVAGGPSEETQYF
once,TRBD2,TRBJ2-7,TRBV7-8,TGTGCCAGCAGTTCTAGCGGGAGGGCTTCCTACGAGCAGTACTTC,CASSSSGRASYEQYF
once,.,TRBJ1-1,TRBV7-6,TGTGCCAGCAGCTTAGGAGGTCCCTCTGGAGAAGCTTTCTTT,CASSLGGPSGEAFF
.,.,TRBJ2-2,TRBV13,TGTGCCAGCAGCTTAAACGGGGTTCGGAGCGGGGAGCTGTTTTTT,CASSLNGVRSGELFF
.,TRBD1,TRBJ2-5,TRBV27,TGTGCCAGCAGAACTGGAGCAGGGGGCGTTGAGACCCAGTACTTC,CASRTGAGGVETQYF
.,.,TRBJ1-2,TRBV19,TGTGCCAGTAGATACCAGGGTGACGGCTACACCTTC,CASRYQGDGYTF
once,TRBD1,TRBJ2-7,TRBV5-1,TGCGCCAGCAGCTTACCGGGACAGGGAACCTCCGAGCAGTACTTC,CASSLPGQGTSEQYF
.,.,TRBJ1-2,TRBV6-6,TGTGCCAGCATCGGGGGAGGGAACCCTAACTATGGCTACACCTTC,CASIGGGNPNYGYTF
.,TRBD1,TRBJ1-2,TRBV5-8,TGTGCCAGCAGCTTGCAGCCGGGACAGGTGAACGGCTACACCTTC,CASSLQPGQVNGYTF
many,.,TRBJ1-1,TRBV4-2,TGTGCCAGCAGCCGGGAGACAGGCCCCGTCCCTGAAGCTTTCTTT,CASSRETGPVPEAFF
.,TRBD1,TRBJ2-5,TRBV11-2,TGTGCCAGCAGCAACTTTCGACAGGGCGACGAGACCCAGTACTTC,CASSNFRQGDETQYF
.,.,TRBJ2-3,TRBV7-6,TGTGCCAGCAGCTTAGTCTATGGAGATACGCAGTATTTT,CASSLVYGDTQYF
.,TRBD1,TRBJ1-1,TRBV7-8,TGTGCCAGCAGCCCTCCAGGACAGGGGAACACTGAAGCTTTCTTT,CASSPPGQGNTEAFF
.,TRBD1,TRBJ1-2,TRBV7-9,TGTGCCAGCAGCTTGTTAGGACAGGGGGCCTATGGCTACACCTTC,CASSLLGQGAYGYTF
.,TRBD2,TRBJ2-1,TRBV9,TGTGCCAGCAGCGTAGATGGAGCGGGAGTGAGCTCCTACAATGAGCAGTTCTTC,CASSVDGAGVSSYNEQFF
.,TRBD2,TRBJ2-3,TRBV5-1,TGCGCCAGCAGCTTGACCGTCTCCGTAGCGGGAGGCACAGATACGCAGTATTTT,CASSLTVSVAGGTDTQYF
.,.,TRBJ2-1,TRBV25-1,TGTGCCAGCAGTGAGCTTGACAGTAGCTCCTACAATGAGCAGTTCTTC,CASSELDSSSYNEQFF
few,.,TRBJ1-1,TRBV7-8,TGTGCCAGCAGCTCTTCGACAGGTGACACTGAAGCTTTCTTT,CASSSSTGDTEAFF
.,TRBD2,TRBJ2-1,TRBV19,TGTGCCAGTAATAGCCTGATAGCGGGAGGGCGGAATGAGCAGTTCTTC,CASNSLIAGGRNEQFF
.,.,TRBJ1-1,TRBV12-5,TGTGCTAGTGGTTGGGAGGCTGAAGCTTTCTTT,CASGWEAEAFF
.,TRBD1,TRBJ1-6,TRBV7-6,TGTGCCAGCAGCGCGGGGACAGCCGATAATTCACCCCTCCACTTT,CASSAGTADNSPLHF
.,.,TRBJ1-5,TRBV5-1,TGCGCCAGCAGCTTGGACAGAAATCAGCCCCAGCATTTT,CASSLDRNQPQHF
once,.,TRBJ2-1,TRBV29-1,TGCAGCGTTGACCAGGCTCAGCAGTTCTTC,CSVDQAQQFF
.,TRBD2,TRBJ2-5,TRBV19,TGTGCCAGTAGTCCACGAGGGCGGGGGCAAGAGACCCAGTACTTC,CASSPRGRGQETQYF
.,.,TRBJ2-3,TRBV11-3,TGTGCCAGCAGCTCCCCGTTTGGGGCAAGCACAGATACGCAGTATTTT,CASSSPFGASTDTQYF
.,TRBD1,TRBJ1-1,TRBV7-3,TGTGCCAGCAGCTTGAGACAGGGAAGCACTGAAGCTTTCTTT,CASSLRQGSTEAFF
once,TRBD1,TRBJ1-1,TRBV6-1,TGTGCCAGCATGAACCTCCGACAGGGTAACACTGAAGCTTTCTTT,CASMNLRQGNTEAFF
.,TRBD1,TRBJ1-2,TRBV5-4,TGTGCCAGCTCCCTATTACAGGGGACCTATGGCTACACCTTC,CASSLLQGTYGYTF
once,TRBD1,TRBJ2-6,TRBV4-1,TGCGCCAGCAGCCAAGTTCAGGGGGCGCGTCCTGGGGCCAACGTCCTGACTTTC,CASSQVQGARPGANVLTF
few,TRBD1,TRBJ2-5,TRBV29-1,TGCAGCGTTGAACCATACGACAGGGAGAGAGAGACCCAGTACTTC,CSVEPYDRERETQYF
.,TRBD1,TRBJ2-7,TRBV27,TGTGCCAGCGTAAACCCCAGGGGGCCCCACGAGCAGTACTTC,CASVNPRGPHEQYF
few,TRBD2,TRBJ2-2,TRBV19,TGTGCCAGTAGTAATAGCGGGTACCGGGAGCTGTTTTTT,CASSNSGYRELFF
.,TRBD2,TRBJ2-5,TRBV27,TGTGCCAGCAGGGGGTTAGGGACTAGCGGGAGGGGGAGAGAGACCCAGTACTTC,CASRGLGTSGRGRETQYF
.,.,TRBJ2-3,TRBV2,TGTGCCAGCAGTGGCGGGATAAGCACAGATACGCAGTATTTT,CASSGGISTDTQYF
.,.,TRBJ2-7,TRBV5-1,TGCGCCAGCAGCTTGGCCGGAGGCTCCCAGTACGAGCAGTACTTC,CASSLAGGSQYEQYF
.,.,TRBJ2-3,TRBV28,TGTGCCAGCAGTGCGTTGGTCAGCGGTACAGATACGCAGTATTTT,CASSALVSGTDTQYF